These T cell receptor beta chains were read from a single sample in a study of blood T cell repertoires in COVID-19. The data were produced by immunoSEQ multiplex PCR, yet TCRdb's version contains in-frame clones alone and is incomplete. The sample lists around 100,000 clones, 88% occurring once. Specimen: peripheral blood. These receptors came from a human donor in a cohort sampled during active COVID-19. Both conserved end residues are part of each CDR3. The order of the fields is J gene, D gene, clone size, V gene, CDR3 protein, CDR3 DNA. The D gene is left open where the match is weak. A row's size may be missing; if present it is once, few, many or a size class.

J gene: TRBJ2-3; D gene: NA; clone size: NA; V gene: TRBV24-1; CDR3 protein: CATLWGGRPSTDTQYF; CDR3 DNA: TGTGCCACCCTTTGGGGGGGGCGGCCTAGCACAGATACGCAGTATTTT
J gene: TRBJ1-3; D gene: NA; clone size: NA; V gene: TRBV5-4; CDR3 protein: CASSLYREWAGNTIYF; CDR3 DNA: TGTGCCAGCAGCTTATACAGGGAATGGGCTGGAAACACCATATATTTT
J gene: TRBJ2-5; D gene: NA; clone size: once; V gene: TRBV19; CDR3 protein: CASNMGREETQYF; CDR3 DNA: TGTGCCAGTAATATGGGCAGAGAAGAGACCCAGTACTTC
J gene: TRBJ2-5; D gene: TRBD1; clone size: NA; V gene: TRBV10-1; CDR3 protein: CASSWTGEETQYF; CDR3 DNA: TGCGCCAGCAGTTGGACAGGGGAAGAGACCCAGTACTTC
J gene: TRBJ1-5; D gene: TRBD1; clone size: NA; V gene: TRBV30; CDR3 protein: CAWEGQANQPQHF; CDR3 DNA: TGTGCCTGGGAGGGACAGGCTAATCAGCCCCAGCATTTT
J gene: TRBJ2-3; D gene: TRBD2; clone size: NA; V gene: TRBV7-6; CDR3 protein: CASSLARGSTDTQYF; CDR3 DNA: TGTGCCAGCAGCTTAGCGCGCGGGAGTACAGATACGCAGTATTTT
J gene: TRBJ1-1; D gene: NA; clone size: NA; V gene: TRBV28; CDR3 protein: CASSQGGAFF; CDR3 DNA: TGTGCCAGCAGTCAAGGAGGGGCTTTCTTT
J gene: TRBJ1-5; D gene: NA; clone size: few; V gene: TRBV27; CDR3 protein: CASSLVGHLNQPQHF; CDR3 DNA: TGTGCCAGCAGTTTGGTGGGGCACCTTAATCAGCCCCAGCATTTT
J gene: TRBJ2-7; D gene: TRBD2; clone size: NA; V gene: TRBV3-1/TRBV3-2; CDR3 protein: CASSPYGGGRYEQYF; CDR3 DNA: TGTGCCAGCAGCCCTTATGGGGGGGGACGCTACGAGCAGTACTTC
J gene: TRBJ2-3; D gene: NA; clone size: NA; V gene: TRBV19; CDR3 protein: CASSQTGLYLQYF; CDR3 DNA: TGTGCCAGTAGTCAAACCGGACTATATCTTCAGTATTTT
J gene: TRBJ2-3; D gene: TRBD2; clone size: NA; V gene: TRBV7-3; CDR3 protein: CASSSRLAGSDTQYF; CDR3 DNA: TGTGCCAGCAGCTCACGACTAGCGGGGTCAGATACGCAGTATTTT
J gene: TRBJ1-5; D gene: NA; clone size: NA; V gene: TRBV4-2; CDR3 protein: CASSQDGGNQPQHF; CDR3 DNA: TGTGCCAGCAGCCAAGATGGGGGGAATCAGCCCCAGCATTTT
J gene: TRBJ1-2; D gene: NA; clone size: NA; V gene: TRBV11-2; CDR3 protein: CASSQRRQDYGYTF; CDR3 DNA: TGTGCCAGCAGCCAAAGGAGACAGGACTATGGCTACACCTTC
J gene: TRBJ2-1; D gene: NA; clone size: once; V gene: TRBV5-1; CDR3 protein: CASAWWLGWKQFF; CDR3 DNA: TGCGCCAGCGCATGGTGGTTGGGCTGGAAGCAGTTCTTC
J gene: TRBJ2-7; D gene: TRBD1; clone size: NA; V gene: TRBV3-1/TRBV3-2; CDR3 protein: CASSQSGTRGTYEQYF; CDR3 DNA: TGTGCCAGCAGCCAATCCGGGACCAGGGGGACCTACGAGCAGTACTTC
J gene: TRBJ2-3; D gene: TRBD2; clone size: once; V gene: TRBV6-5; CDR3 protein: CASSLAGSVTDTQYF; CDR3 DNA: TGTGCCAGCAGCCTAGCGGGGTCCGTGACAGATACGCAGTATTTT
J gene: TRBJ2-6; D gene: NA; clone size: NA; V gene: TRBV18; CDR3 protein: CASSPPAGANVLTF; CDR3 DNA: TGTGCCAGCTCACCACCGGCCGGGGCCAACGTCCTGACTTTC
J gene: TRBJ2-7; D gene: TRBD1; clone size: NA; V gene: TRBV7-2; CDR3 protein: CASSLPDRGEEQYF; CDR3 DNA: TGTGCCAGCAGCTTACCCGACAGGGGAGAGGAGCAGTACTTC
J gene: TRBJ2-7; D gene: TRBD1; clone size: NA; V gene: TRBV6-5; CDR3 protein: CASRSGQGPAYEQYF; CDR3 DNA: TGTGCCAGCAGAAGCGGACAGGGGCCAGCCTACGAGCAGTACTTC
J gene: TRBJ2-3; D gene: TRBD1; clone size: NA; V gene: TRBV19; CDR3 protein: CASSIDRFGRQGADTQYF; CDR3 DNA: TGTGCCAGTAGTATAGATCGGTTCGGGAGACAGGGGGCAGATACGCAGTATTTT
J gene: TRBJ1-5; D gene: TRBD1; clone size: NA; V gene: TRBV23-1; CDR3 protein: CASSLTRDRGRQPQHF; CDR3 DNA: TGCGCCAGCAGTCTCACGCGGGACAGGGGACGACAGCCCCAGCATTTT
J gene: TRBJ1-4; D gene: NA; clone size: NA; V gene: TRBV4-1; CDR3 protein: CASSFGFGRREKLFF; CDR3 DNA: TGCGCCAGCAGCTTCGGTTTCGGGAGGAGGGAAAAACTGTTTTTT
J gene: TRBJ2-7; D gene: NA; clone size: NA; V gene: TRBV7-2; CDR3 protein: CASSSRGRGEQYF; CDR3 DNA: TGTGCCAGCAGCTCCCGGGGTAGAGGCGAGCAGTACTTC
J gene: TRBJ1-2; D gene: NA; clone size: NA; V gene: TRBV18; CDR3 protein: CASSPQGYGYTF; CDR3 DNA: TGTGCCAGCTCACCCCAGGGCTATGGCTACACCTTC
J gene: TRBJ2-7; D gene: TRBD1; clone size: NA; V gene: TRBV19; CDR3 protein: CASRNRDSYEQYF; CDR3 DNA: TGTGCCAGTAGAAACCGGGACAGCTACGAGCAGTACTTC
J gene: TRBJ1-5; D gene: NA; clone size: NA; V gene: TRBV20-1; CDR3 protein: CSASRGGEPQHF; CDR3 DNA: TGCAGTGCTAGTAGGGGCGGAGAGCCCCAGCATTTT
J gene: TRBJ2-1; D gene: NA; clone size: NA; V gene: TRBV11-3; CDR3 protein: CASSLSPGQGGPNNEQFF; CDR3 DNA: TGTGCCAGCAGCTTATCTCCTGGGCAGGGCGGCCCCAACAATGAGCAGTTCTTC
J gene: TRBJ2-2; D gene: NA; clone size: NA; V gene: TRBV6-5; CDR3 protein: CASSYWRGGDGELFF; CDR3 DNA: TGTGCCAGCAGTTACTGGCGGGGTGGGGACGGGGAGCTGTTTTTT
J gene: TRBJ2-5; D gene: NA; clone size: NA; V gene: TRBV9; CDR3 protein: CASSVGGREETQYF; CDR3 DNA: TGTGCCAGCAGCGTAGGAGGACGGGAGGAGACCCAGTACTTC
J gene: TRBJ1-5; D gene: NA; clone size: NA; V gene: TRBV18; CDR3 protein: CASSPTTGNQPQHF; CDR3 DNA: TGTGCCAGCTCACCAACTACAGGGAATCAGCCCCAGCATTTT
J gene: TRBJ2-1; D gene: NA; clone size: NA; V gene: TRBV6-5; CDR3 protein: CASSYGSGNEQFF; CDR3 DNA: TGTGCCAGCAGTTACGGTTCGGGGAATGAGCAGTTCTTC
J gene: TRBJ2-7; D gene: TRBD1; clone size: NA; V gene: TRBV5-1; CDR3 protein: CASSLAHRGFYEQYF; CDR3 DNA: TGCGCCAGCAGCTTGGCCCACAGGGGATTCTACGAGCAGTACTTC
J gene: TRBJ1-1; D gene: TRBD1; clone size: NA; V gene: TRBV6-5; CDR3 protein: CASSYSYGTGGTEAFF; CDR3 DNA: TGTGCCAGCAGTTACTCGTACGGGACAGGCGGCACTGAAGCTTTCTTT
J gene: TRBJ1-1; D gene: TRBD1; clone size: few; V gene: TRBV7-3; CDR3 protein: CASSYTGVTEAFF; CDR3 DNA: TGTGCCAGCAGCTATACAGGGGTTACTGAAGCTTTCTTT
J gene: TRBJ1-3; D gene: NA; clone size: NA; V gene: TRBV18; CDR3 protein: CASSPPFGSAGHYSGNTIYF; CDR3 DNA: TGTGCCAGCTCACCACCTTTCGGTTCTGCAGGGCACTACTCTGGAAACACCATATATTTT
J gene: TRBJ1-4; D gene: TRBD1; clone size: NA; V gene: TRBV14; CDR3 protein: CASSRGQVPSTNEKLFF; CDR3 DNA: TGTGCCAGCAGCCGGGGACAGGTTCCCTCAACTAATGAAAAACTGTTTTTT
J gene: TRBJ2-2; D gene: NA; clone size: few; V gene: TRBV6-6; CDR3 protein: CASSRLTDPTGELFF; CDR3 DNA: TGTGCCAGCAGTAGACTAACAGACCCCACCGGGGAGCTGTTTTTT
J gene: TRBJ2-6; D gene: NA; clone size: NA; V gene: TRBV10-3; CDR3 protein: CAISGQVEANVLTF; CDR3 DNA: TGTGCCATCAGTGGACAGGTGGAGGCCAACGTCCTGACTTTC
J gene: TRBJ2-7; D gene: TRBD2; clone size: few; V gene: TRBV9; CDR3 protein: CASSGQAGSEQYF; CDR3 DNA: TGTGCCAGCAGCGGTCAAGCGGGAAGCGAGCAGTACTTC
J gene: TRBJ2-3; D gene: TRBD2; clone size: once; V gene: TRBV28; CDR3 protein: CASIGTSGRGFQQYF; CDR3 DNA: TGTGCCAGCATTGGGACTAGCGGGAGAGGTTTCCAGCAGTATTTT
J gene: TRBJ1-4; D gene: NA; clone size: NA; V gene: TRBV19; CDR3 protein: CASTTLGSGTRNEKLFF; CDR3 DNA: TGTGCCAGTACTACCCTTGGATCCGGGACAAGGAATGAAAAACTGTTTTTT
J gene: TRBJ2-7; D gene: TRBD2; clone size: NA; V gene: TRBV2; CDR3 protein: CASSEGGGYSYEQYF; CDR3 DNA: TGTGCCAGCAGTGAAGGGGGGGGTTACTCCTACGAGCAGTACTTC
J gene: TRBJ2-2; D gene: TRBD1; clone size: NA; V gene: TRBV5-1; CDR3 protein: CASSLGPTGATGELFF; CDR3 DNA: TGCGCCAGCAGCTTGGGCCCGACAGGGGCCACCGGGGAGCTGTTTTTT
J gene: TRBJ1-6; D gene: TRBD1; clone size: NA; V gene: TRBV27; CDR3 protein: CASSSSPGTGYNSPLHF; CDR3 DNA: TGTGCCAGCAGTTCAAGTCCCGGGACAGGTTATAATTCACCCCTCCACTTT
J gene: TRBJ2-7; D gene: NA; clone size: NA; V gene: TRBV11-2; CDR3 protein: CASSLKATGSDEQYF; CDR3 DNA: TGTGCCAGCAGCTTAAAGGCGACAGGATCGGACGAGCAGTACTTC
J gene: TRBJ1-5; D gene: NA; clone size: few; V gene: TRBV11-2; CDR3 protein: CASSSLAGGNQPQHF; CDR3 DNA: TGTGCCAGCAGCTCCCTGGCGGGGGGCAATCAGCCCCAGCATTTT